The subject of this entry is one T cell receptor (beta chain). This receptor's antigen is unknown. No per-base quality is available; no much larger clone lies one base away. RNA was extracted with the RNeasy kit and 0.5 to 1 ug was reverse transcribed using random hexamers. TCR beta CDR3 regions were amplified with the immunoSEQ multiplex PCR assay covering 54 Vbeta and 13 Jbeta segments. PCR amplification bias was corrected by using a synthetic template baseline for primer optimization and computational correction. From the authors' description of their analysis: Reads were annotated to V, D and J genes per IMGT and analyzed with immunoSEQ Analyzer, keeping only productive sequences. To calculate clonality, Shannon entropy was normalized by log2 of the number of productive unique sequences and then subtracted from one. Public and private clones were assessed among the 100 most prevalent clones of each patient and control. Susac-specific clones were defined as absent from healthy and MS cohorts, 800 to 1,200 published viral clones and other ImmuneACCESS disease sequences. Clones were called with MiXCR by TCRdb after fastp trimmed the public reads at Q25, and only in-frame beta chains were retained. Each entry is one CDR3 protein sequence, shown with its most common DNA and genes. The V and J calls come from TCRdb's annotation, not from the publication. This sample holds about 120,000 distinct CDR3 sequences; 85% to 95% were observed only once. The top ten clones comprise about 0.27% of the sample.

Peripheral blood CD8+ and CD4+ T cells from healthy donors, Susac syndrome patients and multiple sclerosis patients were profiled by high-throughput TCR beta sequencing. Susac syndrome patients met recently defined diagnostic criteria for definite or probable disease. Bulk CD8+ and CD4+ T cells were purified by magnetic negative isolation, while CD8+ TEMRA cells were enriched using FACS. Blood was drawn into EDTA tubes, processed within 24 hours, and PBMCs were isolated by density gradient centrifugation. PBMCs intended for TCR sequencing were cryopreserved in liquid nitrogen and thawed later in a water bath at 37 degrees C. The sorted or isolated CD4+, CD8+ and CD8+ TEMRA cells reached a purity of at least 90%. These data are taken from a study of CD8 T cells in Susac syndrome (dated by TCRdb to the late 2010s). About the investigation overall: Among the sequenced Susac syndrome patients, about six had clinically active disease and about eight were in clinical remission. The study used repertoire sequencing to test whether antigen drove CD8+ T cell activation and differentiation in Susac syndrome. At blood withdrawal, Susac syndrome patients were therapy-naive, treated with corticosteroids (with IVIg additionally given to some), or treated with IVIg alone. CD8+ T cell repertoire clonality was compared between 11 to 12 healthy donors, around 14 Susac syndrome patients and 15 or so multiple sclerosis patients.

Results the study describes overall, beyond this receptor: The number of individuals in the TCR sequencing and HLA analysis was acknowledged as relatively small. Susac syndrome CD8+ repertoires showed clonal expansion, highest in CD8+ TEMRA cells and greater in clinically active than remitting patients. Looking at Susac-specific public clones, the researchers identified roughly 17 in the total CD8+ repertoire and roughly 5 in the CD8+ TEMRA repertoire.

Sequencing was carried out using CD8+ T cells from PBMCs. This receptor was obtained from a human donor with Susac syndrome.

The nucleotides are TGCGCCAGCAGCTGGGGTTTCGGAGGGGGCAATGAGCAGTTCTTC. The translation is CASSWGFGGGNEQFF. This chain is built from TRBV5-1 and TRBJ2-1; the D gene could be either TRBD1 or TRBD2, each agreeing at 6 bases. Trimming costs V 3 bases and J 6 bases, and their ends lie 16 bases apart. CDR1 SGHRS and CDR2 YFSETQ were looked up in the germline V gene. The CDR3 starts with the cysteine, ends with the phenylalanine, and has 15 residues. Of all the DNA, just the CDR3 is kept, 45 bases in frame from base 1.